This T cell receptor (beta chain) was identified during a study of T cell responses to AZD1222 COVID-19 vaccine. Study results and limitations: No repertoire was sampled before or during the peak T cell response, only after it. Clonal diversity may have been underestimated in mostly white British donors.

This clone was seen once. Its specificity is not known. The CDR3 consists of 15 residues. V was trimmed by 1 base and J by 0 bases, leaving 10 bases between them. CDR1 is MNHNS and CDR2 is SASEGT in the germline V gene. Generated by immunoSEQ multiplex PCR, the TCRdb table keeps only in-frame clones and is missing some. The table records about 120,000 clones, more than 85% of them present only once. The chain uses TRBV6-1 and TRBJ2-7; D might be TRBD1 or TRBD2, each matching 6 bases. This receptor was taken from an adult in good health. The source was peripheral blood, collected on day 0 of AZD1222 vaccination. Here the CDR3 reads CASSEDKGGSYEQYF. CDR3 coding DNA: TGTGCCAGCAGTGAAGATAAGGGGGGCTCCTACGAGCAGTACTTC.